This T cell receptor (beta chain) was identified in a study of T-cell memory formation after mild COVID-19 (dated by TCRdb to the early 2020s). A note on the overall study: TCR sequence clusters from the two donors were largely donor specific. T-cell clones expanding and contracting after mild COVID-19 in two donors were tracked by longitudinal TCRalpha and TCRbeta repertoire sequencing. The cohort comprised two young, previously healthy adult volunteers, one female and one male. The investigation overall reported the following: Contracting CD4+ clones were located mainly in the CM and EM memory subsets, whereas CD8+ clones were found to be enriched in EMRA. The second-wave clones that peaked on day 37 were not confirmed to be SARS-CoV-2 specific. Balanced CD4/CD8 phenotypes were observed for clones contracting from day 15 to 85, whereas a bias towards CD4+ was observed for a second wave of clones expanding from day 15 to 37. Only a couple of mild cases were covered by the study, and larger cohorts that include severe cases with pre-infection samples were considered necessary. Some responding clones were found in pre-infection memory, which suggests that pre-existing cross-reactive memory T cells took part in the SARS-CoV-2 response.

Sequencing was carried out with an Illumina NovaSeq 6000. TCRalpha and TCRbeta cDNA libraries were built by 5'RACE with constant-segment primers, adding sample barcodes and unique molecular identifiers. Trizol reagent was used to extract RNA from every sample. Amplification of the libraries took two PCR steps, and the second step added a second sample barcode plus Illumina TruSeq adapters. The libraries were sequenced on an Illumina NovaSeq using 2 x 150 bp paired-end reads. Turning to the authors' computational methods: Reads were demultiplexed and collapsed into UMI-guided consensus sequences with migec v1.2.7. Using mixcr v2.1.11, UMI consensuses were aligned to TRA and TRB V and J templates and then assembled into clonotypes. Expanded or contracted clonotypes were those called significant by both edgeR and NoisET, with noise models trained on biological replicates. For edgeR calls, the cutoffs were a false discovery rate-adjusted p below 0.01 and a log2 fold-change threshold of 1. As an exploratory analysis of dynamics, max-normalized trajectories of the 1000 most abundant clonotypes were examined with PCA combined with hierarchical clustering. Each responding clone was given a CD4 or CD8 phenotype based on the CD4+ and CD8+ repertoires, which had been sequenced separately. The public sequencing data were trimmed at Q25 with fastp and processed into clonotypes with MiXCR by TCRdb, which kept only in-frame beta chains. CDR3 protein duplicates are merged, each entry listing the most common genes and DNA. These V and J calls are TCRdb output, not the study's own analysis. The sample yields some 150,000 distinct CDR3 sequences; about 6.1% were counted once. Roughly 2.1% of the sample goes to the ten largest clones.

Per the germline V gene, MGHRA is the CDR1 and YSYEKL is the CDR2. The CDR3 holds 16 amino acids from the cysteine to the phenylalanine. Only the CDR3 region is kept as DNA, spanning 48 bases read in frame from base 1. V loses 0 bases, J loses 2 bases, and the germline ends lie 11 bases apart. To note about this clonotype: Its antigen specificity is not known. No per-base quality is available; no much larger clone lies one base away.

Ficoll-Paque density gradient centrifugation was the method used to isolate PBMCs. Sequences were obtained from PBMCs or a T cell subset sorted from them (not recorded which). In this chain, TRBV4-1 is recombined with TRBJ2-1; the D region possibly corresponds to TRBD2 (5 bases align). This sequence originates from an adult woman who had mild COVID-19 (a few samples of this study predate the infection). The sample titles of this study are shuffled in the database, so cell type and time point are left out; the donor was told from shared clones. The CDR3 has the sequence CASSQERSGAYNEQFF. The nucleotides read TGCGCCAGCAGCCAAGAAAGGAGCGGTGCCTACAATGAGCAGTTCTTC.